The 24 T cell receptor beta chains below were found in one sample sequenced in a study of blood T cells in healthy people across ages. Using a J-beta primer mix together with a sample-barcoded 5' primer, a second PCR was run for roughly 7 to 11 cycles. TCRdb itself ran the 5' RACE reads through MiXCR, one entry per CDR3 protein. The table lists 1 million to 1.2 million distinct CDR3 sequences, 30% to 40% of them singletons. The material sequenced was blood. The receptors originated from a man between 18 and 29 years old in good health.

The chain carries TRBV7-8 and TRBJ2-3; 7 positions match TRBD2. V was pared by 6 bases and J by 6 bases, with 9 bases of the junction left unmatched. The CDR3 spans 14 residues. CDR1 and CDR2 (germline): SGHVS, FQNEAQ. CDR3 bases: TGTGCCAGCAGGGGTGGCGGGGGTTCTGATACGCAGTATTTT. Translated: CASRGGGGSDTQYF.

This clonotype was observed a few times. As DNA, the CDR3 is TGTGCCAGCAGCTTAAGACACCCCACAGATACGCAGTATTTT. Protein: CASSLRHPTDTQYF. V usage is TRBV7-3 and J usage is TRBJ2-3; D gene unclear. Germline-derived CDR1 and CDR2 are SGHTA and FQGTGA. The CDR3 is 14 amino acids. V was shortened by 1 base and J by 2 bases, with 7 bases between the two germline ends.

This chain uses TRBV27 with TRBJ1-6; possibly TRBD1 for D (5 bases). V lost 3 bases, J lost 9 bases, and 12 bases lay in between. CDR1 is MNHEY and CDR2 is SMNVEV in the germline V gene (reference sequence). The CDR3 extends over 14 amino acids. The CDR3 DNA reads as TGTGCCAGCAGTTTTTCGGGGGAAGGTTCACCCCTCCACTTT. Amino acids: CASSFSGEGSPLHF.

The chain couples TRBV4-2 to TRBJ1-5; D ambiguous. The CDR3 covers 15 residues. Between the trimmed V and J ends, which lost 3 bases and 3 bases, there was a span of 12 bases. Per germline, CDR1 LGHNA and CDR2 YNFKEQ. The CDR3 DNA is TGTGCCAGCAGCCAGGAGGGCAGTCCCAATCAGCCCCAGCATTTT. Its protein product is CASSQEGSPNQPQHF.

This rearrangement joins TRBV4-1 to TRBJ1-5, with D hard to call. Trimming took off 0 bases at V and 7 bases at J, with 7 bases between the two ends. CDR1 MGHRA and CDR2 YSYEKL come from the germline V gene. This CDR3 is built from 13 residues. This CDR3 reads CASSQDGAQPQHF. CDR3 DNA: TGCGCCAGCAGCCAAGATGGAGCGCAGCCCCAGCATTTT.

The V and J genes are TRBV5-5 and TRBJ2-1; D may be TRBD1 (6 bases). From germline, CDR1 is SGHKS and CDR2 YYEKEE (reference sequence). Trimming left V 4 bases short and J 6 bases short, with 20 bases between. This CDR3 is 16 amino acids long. The CDR3 loop is CASSGPYRVRGNEQFF. In DNA form, the CDR3 reads TGTGCCAGCAGCGGGCCCTACAGGGTCCGAGGCAATGAGCAGTTCTTC. The variable domain in full, with the rest retrieved from reference TRBV5-5 and TRBJ2-1, is DAGVTQSPTHLIKTRGQQVTLRCSPISGHKSVSWYQQVLGQGPQFIFQYYEKEERGRGNFPDRFSARQFPNYSSELNVNALLLGDSALYLCASSGPYRVRGNEQFFGPGTRLTVL.

V is TRBV4-1 and J is TRBJ2-1; 8 bases match TRBD1. This CDR3 is built from 14 residues. Trimming removed 5 bases from V and 9 bases from J; junction bases left unmatched: 9. The germline gives CDR1 MGHRA, CDR2 YSYEKL. The CDR3 sequence is CASSETGQGVEQFF. The CDR3 DNA sequence: TGCGCCAGCAGCGAAACCGGACAGGGAGTTGAGCAGTTCTTC.

This clonotype has a handful of counts. J is TRBJ1-1 and V is TRBV20-1, with a weak D call TRBD1 (5 bases). The germline CDR1 and CDR2 sequences are DFQATT and SNEGSKA (reference sequence). V was shortened by 2 bases and J by 1 base, with 11 bases between the two germline ends. This CDR3 spans 14 amino acids. For the CDR3, the DNA is TGCAGTGCTAGACCGGGGGACCGGAACACTGAAGCTTTCTTT. It encodes CSARPGDRNTEAFF.

The V call is TRBV4-3, the J call TRBJ2-4; possibly TRBD2 for D (5 bases). The J call is uncertain, as TRBJ2-5 better fits the DNA end. Per the germline V gene, CDR1 is LGHNA and CDR2 is YSLEER. This CDR3 has 15 residues. The CDR3 sequence: CASSQDPVSAETQYF. The CDR3 DNA reads as TGCGCCAGCAGCCAAGATCCGGTTAGCGCTGAGACCCAGTACTTC.

This clonotype was observed at least ten times. As DNA, the CDR3 is TGCGCCAGCAGCTCGAGCGGGGGGTATGAGCAGTTCTTC. It specifies CASSSSGGYEQFF. The genes are TRBV4-3 and TRBJ2-1, with 9 positions matching TRBD2. The CDR3 length is 13 residues. CDR1 is LGHNA, CDR2 YSLEER, per germline. The V gene end was trimmed by 5 bases and the J gene end by 8 bases; junction bases not matched to a gene: 4.

J is TRBJ1-5 and V is TRBV4-1; no clear D gene. The V end lost 1 base, the J end lost 5 bases, and 3 bases lay between the germline ends. The CDR3 has 12 amino acids. Per the germline V gene, CDR1 is MGHRA and CDR2 is YSYEKL. CDR3 sequence: CASSQVDQPQHF. The CDR3 DNA follows: TGCGCCAGCAGCCAAGTGGATCAGCCCCAGCATTTT.

The sample holds a few counts of this clonotype. The genes are TRBV12-3 or TRBV12-4 and TRBJ1-2; no reliable D call. The CDR3 consists of 15 residues. The ends were cut back, 8 bases at V and 4 bases at J, with 20 bases in the middle. The CDR3 loop is CASCPQPAVIYGYTF. The CDR3 DNA follows: TGTGCCAGCTGCCCCCAACCCGCAGTTATCTATGGCTACACCTTC.

In its sample, this clonotype was seen once. The chain couples TRBV13 to TRBJ2-5; a possible D gene is TRBD1 (6 bases). Germline-derived CDR1 and CDR2 are PRHDT and FYEKMQ (reference sequence). CDR3 length: 16 residues. Trimming removed 3 bases at V and 5 bases at J, with 19 bases between. The DNA of the CDR3 is TGTGCCAGCAGCTTCGAGGGGGAACTGTTACAGGAGACCCAGTACTTC. It codes for CASSFEGELLQETQYF.

The rearrangement uses TRBV7-2 and TRBJ2-5; possibly TRBD1 for D (5 bases). The J call may be incorrect, as the DNA end agrees better with TRBJ2-7. From germline, CDR1 is SGHTA and CDR2 FQGNSA. This CDR3 has 14 residues. In DNA form, the CDR3 reads TGTGCCAGCAGCTTAGGGTCAAGGGGCTACGAGCAGTACTTC. Translated: CASSLGSRGYEQYF.

CDR3 bases: TGCAGTGCCTCTGACGGGGAAGGGTCGCACACCGGGGAGCTGTTTTTT. This gives the protein CSASDGEGSHTGELFF. The V call is TRBV20-1, the J call TRBJ2-2; tentatively, D is TRBD2 (5 bases). V shed 6 bases and J shed 3 bases, with 20 bases lying between them. The CDR3 totals 16 residues. Germline assignment: CDR1 DFQATT and CDR2 SNEGSKA (reference sequence).

This clonotype was seen a handful of times. This chain joins TRBV2 and TRBJ1-1; D remains unclear. The V end lost 7 bases, the J end lost 0 bases, and 9 bases lay between the germline ends. Germline V lookup: CDR1 SNHLY, CDR2 FYNNEI. The length of the CDR3 is 13 residues. The chain's CDR3 is CASNNGLNTEAFF. DNA of the CDR3: TGTGCCAGCAATAACGGGTTGAACACTGAAGCTTTCTTT.

The V gene is TRBV18, the J gene TRBJ2-7, with D uncertain. Trimming removed 2 bases at V and 2 bases at J, with 7 bases between. Looked up from germline, CDR1 is KGHSH and CDR2 is LQKENI. The CDR3 totals 13 residues. CDR3 sequence (DNA): TGTGCCAGCTCACCAATGGCCCCCTACGAGCAGTACTTC. It specifies CASSPMAPYEQYF.

The V and J genes are TRBV6-6 and TRBJ2-3, with D possibly matching TRBD2 (6 bases). In germline, CDR1 is MNHNY, CDR2 SVGAGI (reference sequence). The CDR3 totals 17 residues. The ends were cut back, 1 base at V and 4 bases at J, with 18 bases in the middle. The CDR3 reads CASSYWASVAGADTQYF. DNA of the CDR3: TGTGCCAGCAGTTACTGGGCTAGCGTAGCCGGCGCAGATACGCAGTATTTT.

The chain recombines TRBV20-1 with TRBJ1-2, with D unresolved. Trimming stripped 3 bases from V and 7 bases from J, with 12 bases between. The CDR3 has 12 residues. CDR1 is DFQATT and CDR2 is SNEGSKA in the germline V gene (reference sequence). The CDR3: CSASITGSGYTF. In DNA, the CDR3 is TGCAGTGCTAGCATAACGGGATCTGGCTACACCTTC.

This clonotype was observed a handful of times. The chain recombines TRBV28 with TRBJ2-1, with D perhaps being TRBD1 or TRBD2 (7 bases each). V was cut by 2 bases and J by 4 bases, with 15 bases left in between. The CDR3 has 16 residues. CDR1 MDHEN and CDR2 SYDVKM come from the germline V gene. CDR3 nucleotides: TGTGCCAGCAGTTTACGGGGGGACAGTTTATACAATGAGCAGTTCTTC. Its protein is CASSLRGDSLYNEQFF.

The rearrangement joins TRBV6-5 to TRBJ2-2, with 9 positions matching TRBD1. The CDR3 has 16 amino acids. Germline trimming cut 7 bases from V and 4 bases from J; bases unmatched to any gene: 10. Germline assignment: CDR1 MNHEY and CDR2 SVGAGI. CDR3 amino acids: CASNKRDRARTGELFF. CDR3 bases: TGTGCCAGCAACAAACGGGACAGGGCCCGCACCGGGGAGCTGTTTTTT.

CDR3 nucleotide sequence: TGTGCCAGCAAGAGGCAGGAAAATCAGCCCCAGCATTTT. It specifies CASKRQENQPQHF. This chain uses TRBV2 with TRBJ1-5; D is unresolved. V was trimmed by 7 bases and J by 4 bases, leaving 11 bases between them. Germline assignment: CDR1 SNHLY and CDR2 FYNNEI. The CDR3 extends over 13 amino acids.

This clonotype was observed a few times. V is TRBV10-3 and J is TRBJ2-1, with 10 bases lining up with TRBD1. Germline-derived CDR1 and CDR2 are ENHRY and SYGVKD. This CDR3 has 14 residues. The V and J ends lost 4 bases and 5 bases, in that order; junction bases with no gene match: 2. The CDR3: CAISGGTGDNEQFF. The CDR3 region has the DNA TGTGCCATCAGTGGTGGGACAGGGGACAATGAGCAGTTCTTC.

In this sample, this clonotype turned up a few times. The chain carries TRBV6-5 and TRBJ2-1, with TRBD1 matching over 7 bases. The V gene end was trimmed by 4 bases and the J gene end by 1 base; junction bases not matched to a gene: 4. Germline-derived CDR1 and CDR2 are MNHEY and SVGAGI. This CDR3 spans 15 amino acids. CDR3 nucleotides: TGTGCCAGCAGTTCCAGGGGGTTGTCCTACAATGAGCAGTTCTTC. The encoded protein is CASSSRGLSYNEQFF.